This TCR beta chain was sequenced during a study of CXCR3-negative and CXCR3-positive naive CD8 T cells. Study background: With about 1.5 +/- 0.3 million reads per library, the TRB reads numbered around 140 million in total. Regarding the study as a whole: Similar TRBV-TRBJ usage was seen in naive cells (both CXCR3-negative and CXCR3-positive), but memory cells differed. The TRB CDR3s that CXCR3-positive naive cells carried were more hydrophobic than those of CXCR3-negative naive cells.

UMI-tagged TRB cDNA libraries were built via 5' RACE. TCRdb re-called the 5' RACE reads and shows each CDR3 protein once, DNA omitted. The table for this sample gives tens of thousands of distinct CDR3 sequences. The CDR3 loop spans 14 amino acids. Germline-derived CDR1 and CDR2 are SGHRS and YFSETQ. With respect to this clonotype: As yet, its antigen is unknown.

The sequence was collected from a human donor in good health. Some clones in this sample may be carry-over from other donors' samples. The chain uses TRBV5-1 and TRBJ2-1; TCRdb lists TRBD1, though no DNA is available to test this call. Sequenced input: naive CXCR3+ CD8+ T cells from blood. Subset noted: CD45RO-CCR7+CD27+CD95- naive CD8+ T cells expressing CXCR3 (TNR3+). CDR3 amino acids: CAGSLGQGRNEQFF.